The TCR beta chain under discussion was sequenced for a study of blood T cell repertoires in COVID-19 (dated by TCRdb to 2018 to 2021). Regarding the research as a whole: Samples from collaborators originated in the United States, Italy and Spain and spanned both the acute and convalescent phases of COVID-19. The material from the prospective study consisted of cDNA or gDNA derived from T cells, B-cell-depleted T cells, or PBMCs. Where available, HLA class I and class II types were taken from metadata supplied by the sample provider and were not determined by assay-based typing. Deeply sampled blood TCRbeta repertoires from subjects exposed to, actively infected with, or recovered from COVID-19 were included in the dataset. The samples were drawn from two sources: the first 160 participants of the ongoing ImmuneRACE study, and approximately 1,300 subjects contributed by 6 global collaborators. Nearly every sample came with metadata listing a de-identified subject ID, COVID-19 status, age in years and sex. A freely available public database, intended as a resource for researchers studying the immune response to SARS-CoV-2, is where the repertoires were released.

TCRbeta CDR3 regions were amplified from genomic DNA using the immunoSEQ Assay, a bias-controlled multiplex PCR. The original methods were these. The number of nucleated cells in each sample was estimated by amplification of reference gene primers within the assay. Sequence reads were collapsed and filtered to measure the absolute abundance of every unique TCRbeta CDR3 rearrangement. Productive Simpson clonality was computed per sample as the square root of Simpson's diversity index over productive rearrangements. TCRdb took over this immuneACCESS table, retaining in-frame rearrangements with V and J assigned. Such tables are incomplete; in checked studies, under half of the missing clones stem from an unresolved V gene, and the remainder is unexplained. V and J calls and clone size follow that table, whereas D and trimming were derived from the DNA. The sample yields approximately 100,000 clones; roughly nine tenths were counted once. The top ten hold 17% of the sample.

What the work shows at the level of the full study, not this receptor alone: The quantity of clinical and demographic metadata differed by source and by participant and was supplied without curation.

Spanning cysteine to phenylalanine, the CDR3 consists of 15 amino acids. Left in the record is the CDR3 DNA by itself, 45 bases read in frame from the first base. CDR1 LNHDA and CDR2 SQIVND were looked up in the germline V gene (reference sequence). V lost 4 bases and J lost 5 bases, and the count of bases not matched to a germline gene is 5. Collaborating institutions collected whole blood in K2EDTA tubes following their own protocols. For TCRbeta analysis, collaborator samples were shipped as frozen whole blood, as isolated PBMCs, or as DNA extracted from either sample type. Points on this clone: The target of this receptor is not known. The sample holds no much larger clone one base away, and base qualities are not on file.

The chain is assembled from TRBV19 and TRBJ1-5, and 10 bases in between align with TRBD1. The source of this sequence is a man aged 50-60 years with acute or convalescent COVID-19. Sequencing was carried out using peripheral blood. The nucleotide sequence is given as TGTGCCAGTAGTACGGGACAGGGGAAGGATCAGCCCCAGCATTTT. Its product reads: CASSTGQGKDQPQHF.